One and the same sample provided the 17 T cell receptor beta chains below, sequenced in a study of graft-versus-host responses after intestinal transplantation. No antigen has been identified for these receptors. Clones were read by immunoSEQ multiplex PCR, and TCRdb kept only the in-frame ones, dropping some. The table shows around 100,000 clones, with over 85% occurring only once. The material sequenced was unstimulated CD4+ T cells sorted from spleen or lymph node cells, taken before transplant. The receptors stem from a human donor who was the organ donor for an intestinal transplant.

This chain joins TRBV25-1 and TRBJ1-1; D gene uncertain. The germline V gene encodes CDR1 MGHDK and CDR2 SYGVNS. The germline V and J ends were trimmed by 7 bases and 0 bases, with 12 bases remaining between them. There are 14 residues in the CDR3. CDR3: CASNKGSMNTEAFF. The CDR3 coding sequence is TGTGCCAGCAATAAAGGCAGCATGAACACTGAAGCTTTCTTT.

This clone has only one observation. The chain is built from TRBV19 and TRBJ1-5; 8 nucleotides agree with TRBD1. The V and J ends lost 1 base and 6 bases, in that order; junction bases with no gene match: 11. The CDR3 length is 17 residues. CDR1 and CDR2 from the germline V gene are LNHDA and SQIVND (reference sequence). CDR3 in amino acids: CASSIARPGQAFQPQHF. CDR3 coding DNA: TGTGCCAGTAGTATAGCACGTCCGGGACAGGCCTTTCAGCCCCAGCATTTT.

The CDR3 spells CATSRDQGVSGNTIYF. CDR3 bases: TGTGCCACCAGCAGAGATCAGGGCGTCTCTGGAAACACCATATATTTT. The chain couples TRBV15 to TRBJ1-3; possible D gene TRBD1, 5 bases. Germline CDR1 reads LNHNV; CDR2 reads YYDKDF (reference sequence). CDR3 length equals 16 residues. V was shortened by 0 bases and J by 0 bases, with 9 bases between the two germline ends.

The V call is TRBV5-1, the J call TRBJ2-1, with TRBD2 matching over 8 bases. Germline V gene sequence: CDR1 SGHRS, CDR2 YFSETQ. This CDR3 is 14 amino acids long. The trim removed 0 bases at V and 10 bases at J, leaving 6 bases unmatched. This chain's CDR3 is CASSLEGSGTEQFF. For the CDR3, the DNA is TGCGCCAGCAGCTTGGAAGGTAGCGGGACGGAGCAGTTCTTC.

The chain has TRBV9 and TRBJ2-1; D unresolved. Germline assignment: CDR1 SGDLS and CDR2 YYNGEE. V lost 3 bases and J lost 5, with 9 bases in between. This CDR3 is 13 amino acids long. In nucleotides, the CDR3 is TGTGCCAGCAGCGCCCTCTTGGACAATGAGCAGTTCTTC. Amino acid sequence: CASSALLDNEQFF.

The sample holds one count of this clone. This chain joins TRBV19 and TRBJ2-2, with TRBD1 identical over 10 bases. The CDR3 extends over 15 amino acids. V lost 5 bases to trimming and J lost 5 bases; unmatched junction nucleotides: 5. The germline V gene encodes CDR1 LNHDA and CDR2 SQIVND (reference sequence). The DNA of the CDR3 is TGTGCCAGTAGTCGACAGGGGGCGGGAACCGGGGAGCTGTTTTTT. Protein product: CASSRQGAGTGELFF.

The J gene is TRBJ1-2, the V gene TRBV5-4, with 11 nucleotides matching TRBD1. Per germline, CDR1 SGHNT and CDR2 YYREEE (reference sequence). J lost 5 bases, V lost 4 bases, and 4 bases had no gene match. This CDR3 is 14 amino acids long. Here the CDR3 DNA reads TGTGCCAGCAGCCGGGACAGGGGGGCGTATGGCTACACCTTC. Translation: CASSRDRGAYGYTF.

The chain joins TRBV6-5 to TRBJ1-4, with D maybe TRBD1 (5 bases). V was clipped by 5 bases and J by 8 bases, with 15 bases between them. Germline lookup yields CDR1 MNHEY and CDR2 SVGAGI. The CDR3 is made up of 14 amino acids. The CDR3 nucleotides read TGTGCCAGCAGTGATGCAGGGATGGTAGAAAAACTGTTTTTT. Residues: CASSDAGMVEKLFF.

This chain connects TRBV7-9 to TRBJ1-2; D call uncertain. Germline CDR1 reads SEHNR; CDR2 reads FQNEAQ (reference sequence). V shed 0 bases and J shed 6 bases, with 8 bases lying between them. This CDR3 has 13 amino acids. In nucleotides, the CDR3 is TGTGCCAGCAGCTTAGCATCGGGGAATGGCTACACCTTC. It yields the protein CASSLASGNGYTF.

In the case of this clone: The junction does not match germline at one end; this may be a read error. This chain uses TRBV7-7 with TRBJ2-3; D not certain. The CDR3 loop spans 14 amino acids. CDR1 is SSHAT, CDR2 FNYEAQ, per germline (reference sequence). This CDR3 is CASSPIRSTDTQYF. CDR3 coding DNA: TGTGCTAGCAGCCCGATAAGGAGTACAGATACGCAGTATTTT.

This chain joins TRBV28 and TRBJ1-2; 8 nucleotides match TRBD1. The CDR3 runs to 13 residues. V was clipped by 7 bases and J by 3 bases; unmatched bases: 4. CDR1 is MDHEN and CDR2 is SYDVKM in the germline V gene. The CDR3 protein is CASKARGHYGYTF. The DNA for the CDR3 is TGTGCCAGCAAGGCCAGGGGGCACTATGGCTACACCTTC.

The chain joins TRBV25-1 to TRBJ2-1; D may be TRBD1 or TRBD2 (6 bases each). V lost 8 bases and J 4 bases, leaving 18 bases between the germline ends. Germline values: CDR1 MGHDK, CDR2 SYGVNS. The CDR3 spans 15 residues. The chain's CDR3 is CASRIAVGGYNEQFF. The CDR3 DNA sequence: TGTGCCAGCCGAATTGCAGTAGGGGGGTACAATGAGCAGTTCTTC.

This clone turned up a few times. Other nucleotide sequences from this sample produce the same CDR3. V usage is TRBV30 and J usage is TRBJ1-2; D remains unclear. Deletions cut 0 bases from V and 7 bases from J, with 6 bases between. CDR1 is GTSNPN and CDR2 is SVGIG in the germline V gene (reference sequence). The CDR3 loop spans 11 amino acids. The CDR3 coding sequence is TGTGCCTGGAGTGTTGGAGGTGGCTACACCTTC. Encoded protein: CAWSVGGGYTF.

This rearrangement joins TRBV5-1 to TRBJ2-1, with TRBD2 matching over 7 bases. The germline CDR1 and CDR2 sequences are SGHRS and YFSETQ. The CDR3 spans 14 residues. Losses at the gene ends were 1 base for V and 4 bases for J; bases not matched to a gene: 2. The CDR3 DNA sequence: TGCGCCAGCAGCTTGTCCGGGGGGTACAATGAGCAGTTCTTC. This gives the protein CASSLSGGYNEQFF. The variable domain in full, completed from reference TRBV5-1 and TRBJ2-1, reads KAGVTQTPRYLIKTRGQQVTLSCSPISGHRSVSWYQQTPGQGLQFLFEYFSETQRNKGNFPGRFSGRQFSNSRSEMNVSTLELGDSALYLCASSLSGGYNEQFFGPGTRLTVL.

The chain combines TRBV4-2 with TRBJ2-7, with TRBD2 matching 9 bases. J gave up 2 bases and V 0 bases, and 8 bases lay outside the gene matches. Germline lookup yields CDR1 LGHNA and CDR2 YNFKEQ. There are 17 residues in the CDR3. Written as DNA, the CDR3 is TGTGCCAGCAGCCAAGATCGACTAGCGGTCCTCCCCTACGAGCAGTACTTC. It yields the protein CASSQDRLAVLPYEQYF.

This chain links TRBV5-1 with TRBJ1-2; D might be TRBD1 (5 bases). The CDR3 has 15 amino acids. V was pared by 0 bases and J by 4 bases, with 13 bases between. The germline V gene has CDR1 SGHRS and CDR2 YFSETQ. CDR3 residues: CASSLVQGGSYGYTF. Here the CDR3 DNA reads TGCGCCAGCAGCTTGGTCCAGGGTGGGAGCTATGGCTACACCTTC.

The chain has TRBV19 and TRBJ2-1; TRBD2 aligns across 8 bases. Germline V gene sequence: CDR1 LNHDA, CDR2 SQIVND (reference sequence). The V segment lost 3 bases and the J segment 7 bases; nucleotides outside the gene matches: 8. The CDR3 length is 15 residues. The CDR3 DNA reads as TGTGCCAGTAGTATCCCAGCGGGAGAAAGGAATGAGCAGTTCTTC. Amino acid sequence: CASSIPAGERNEQFF. Complete variable domain (other parts from reference TRBV19 and TRBJ2-1): DGGITQSPKYLFRKEGQNVTLSCEQNLNHDAMYWYRQDPGQGLRLIYYSQIVNDFQKGDIAEGYSVSREKKESFPLTVTSAQKNPTAFYLCASSIPAGERNEQFFGPGTRLTVL.